The 25 T cell receptor beta chains given below trace back to one sample, sequenced in a study of OX40 agonist ivuxolimab in advanced cancers. Using immunoSEQ multiplex PCR, the repertoire was profiled, and TCRdb retains in-frame clones only, with some absent. The sample carries some 100,000 clones, about nine tenths recorded once. Sequenced material: CD4+ or CD8+ T cells sorted from blood, taken in a trial of the OX40 agonist ivuxolimab. All receptors derive from an adult with an advanced solid tumor such as melanoma, head and neck, liver or kidney cancer.

The chain employs TRBV28 and TRBJ2-1, with TRBD2 as a possible D gene (5 bases). The V gene's germline CDR1 is MDHEN and CDR2 SYDVKM. The CDR3 covers 15 residues. V was shortened by 2 bases and J by 9 bases, with 17 bases between the two germline ends. The chain's CDR3 is CASSLAGVGRIEQFF. The CDR3 bases are TGTGCCAGCAGTTTAGCCGGGGTAGGAAGAATTGAGCAGTTCTTC.

The V and J genes are TRBV18 and TRBJ2-7, with D tentatively TRBD2 (5 bases). Trimming left V 3 bases short and J 5 bases short, with 14 bases between. This CDR3 spans 14 amino acids. The V gene's germline CDR1 is KGHSH and CDR2 LQKENI. The CDR3 DNA reads as TGTGCCAGCTCACCGGACTCGATGAGCGACGAGCAGTACTTC. Amino acids: CASSPDSMSDEQYF.

The rearrangement links TRBV29-1 to TRBJ2-5; possible D gene TRBD1, 5 bases. The germline V gene encodes CDR1 SQVTM and CDR2 ANQGSEA. The CDR3 has 13 residues. Trimming stripped 5 bases from V and 5 bases from J, with 15 bases between. DNA of the CDR3: TGCAGCGTTCGGGTAGGGGTGAGGGAGACCCAGTACTTC. This encodes CSVRVGVRETQYF.

The chain combines TRBV7-2 with TRBJ2-3, with D tentatively TRBD1 or TRBD2 (5 bases each). CDR1 SGHTA and CDR2 FQGNSA come from the germline V gene. V lost 0 bases, J lost 7 bases, and 17 bases lay in between. This CDR3 spans 16 amino acids. CDR3 region: CASSLARARTTNTQYF. CDR3 nucleotide sequence: TGTGCCAGCAGCTTAGCGCGGGCGCGGACAACCAATACGCAGTATTTT.

Sample share makes this clone medium-sized. The V gene is TRBV5-4, the J gene TRBJ1-2; 8 nucleotides agree with TRBD1. Germline-derived CDR1 and CDR2 are SGHNT and YYREEE (reference sequence). The CDR3 is made up of 14 amino acids. V gave up 4 bases and J gave up 7 bases; unmatched junction bases: 9. For the CDR3, the DNA is TGTGCCAGCAGCCCTGGACAGGGACGGGGTGGCTACACCTTC. It specifies CASSPGQGRGGYTF.

This sequence joins TRBV15 and TRBJ2-1, with 7 bases that match TRBD1. The CDR3 length is 13 residues. V trimming: 8 bases; J trimming: 9 bases; junction bases outside the gene matches: 10. Germline V gene data show CDR1 as LNHNV and CDR2 as YYDKDF (reference sequence). The CDR3 nucleotides read TGTGCCACCTCCGAGGTAAAGGGGGCTGAGCAGTTCTTC. Translating gives CATSEVKGAEQFF.

This sequence joins TRBV7-9 and TRBJ2-7; no clear D gene. The germline CDR1 and CDR2 sequences are SEHNR and FQNEAQ (reference sequence). The V gene lost 0 bases and the J gene lost 6 bases, with 6 bases spanning the gap. The CDR3 totals 12 residues. DNA of the CDR3: TGTGCCAGCAGCTTAGCCCTAGGCGAGCAGTACTTC. The encoded protein is CASSLALGEQYF.

The chain has TRBV6-1 and TRBJ2-6; D ambiguous. V gave up 3 bases and J gave up 0 bases, with 6 bases separating them. Germline V gene data show CDR1 as MNHNS and CDR2 as SASEGT. The CDR3 contains 15 residues. CDR3 DNA: TGTGCCAGCAGTGATGGCCCCTCTGGGGCCAACGTCCTGACTTTC. It yields the protein CASSDGPSGANVLTF.

The V gene is TRBV5-1, the J gene TRBJ1-4, with no clear D. Germline assignment: CDR1 SGHRS and CDR2 YFSETQ. V was clipped by 7 bases and J by 6 bases, with 13 bases between them. This CDR3 is 13 amino acids long. CDR3 sequence reads: CASRSSGYEKLFF. The CDR3 DNA reads TGCGCCAGCCGATCTAGCGGGTATGAAAAACTGTTTTTT.

This clone was observed once. This CDR3 is CASSYTATNTGELFF. The CDR3 nucleotides are TGTGCCAGCAGCTATACGGCTACGAACACCGGGGAGCTGTTTTTT. This chain uses TRBV11-2 with TRBJ2-2, with D hard to call. Trimming took off 4 bases at V and 0 bases at J, with 9 bases between the two ends. In germline, CDR1 is SGHAT, CDR2 FQNNGV. The CDR3 is 15 amino acids.

The chain is built from TRBV9 and TRBJ2-7, with D possibly called TRBD1 or TRBD2 (5 bases each). V was trimmed by 4 bases and J by 2 bases, leaving 13 bases between them. The germline gives CDR1 SGDLS, CDR2 YYNGEE. CDR3 length: 14 residues. CDR3 nucleotide sequence: TGTGCCAGCAGCCTAACGCAGGGACCCTACGAGCAGTACTTC. This gives the protein CASSLTQGPYEQYF.

Details on this clone: Mismatch with germline at one junction end may stem from a read error. V gene TRBV5-3 combines with J gene TRBJ1-2; 8 nucleotides agree with TRBD1. TRBV5-3 is given ORF status, its function remaining uncertain. There are 14 residues in the CDR3. The CDR3 loop is CASSLYQGADGYTF. CDR3 sequence (DNA): TGTGCCAGCAGCTTATACCAGGGGGCGGATGGCTACACCTTC.

The chain is built from TRBV19 and TRBJ2-5; the D gene is possibly TRBD2 (7 bases). The CDR3 is 16 residues long. V lost 7 bases and J 4 bases, leaving 22 bases between the germline ends. Germline V gives CDR1 LNHDA, CDR2 SQIVND (reference sequence). This chain's CDR3 is CASKGGLGQGIETQYF. The DNA of the CDR3 is TGTGCCAGTAAGGGGGGGCTAGGGCAAGGAATAGAGACCCAGTACTTC.

The chain joins TRBV11-3 to TRBJ2-2; 7 bases line up with TRBD2. The CDR3 runs to 13 residues. The J segment lost 7 bases and the V segment lost 5 bases, leaving 4 bases of the junction unmatched. Germline CDR1 is SGHNT and CDR2 is YENEEA. CDR3 loop: CASSLSGYGELFF. Here the CDR3 DNA reads TGTGCCAGCAGCCTTAGCGGGTACGGGGAGCTGTTTTTT.

Only one count was recorded for this clone. The chain uses TRBV6-5 and TRBJ2-3; TRBD2 aligns across 11 bases. This CDR3 is 14 amino acids long. The V and J ends lost 5 bases and 3 bases, in that order; junction bases with no gene match: 1. Germline assignment: CDR1 MNHEY and CDR2 SVGAGI. For the CDR3, the DNA is TGTGCCAGCAGTAGACTAGCGGGAACAGATACGCAGTATTTT. This codes for CASSRLAGTDTQYF.

V gene TRBV4-1 combines with J gene TRBJ2-5; 8 bases agree with TRBD2. Germline V gene sequence: CDR1 MGHRA, CDR2 YSYEKL. The CDR3 totals 15 residues. Unmatched junction bases numbered 8, after V lost 1 base and J lost 7 bases. The CDR3 protein is CASSQAPTGGPTQYF. CDR3 DNA sequence: TGCGCCAGCAGCCAAGCTCCTACGGGAGGGCCGACCCAGTACTTC.

This clone has a handful of counts. The chain combines TRBV7-3 with TRBJ2-3; 10 nucleotides match TRBD2. After removal of 3 bases from V and 7 bases from J, the junction contained 4 bases not matched to a gene. Germline CDR1 is SGHTA and CDR2 is FQGTGA. This CDR3 has 14 amino acids. DNA for the CDR3: TGTGCCAGCAGCTTTGGACTAGCGGAAAATACGCAGTATTTT. It codes for CASSFGLAENTQYF.

The V and J genes are TRBV6-6 and TRBJ2-7; TRBD1 matches 9 bases. In germline, CDR1 is MNHNY, CDR2 SVGAGI (reference sequence). This CDR3 contains 15 residues. V shed 4 bases, J shed 1 base, and the junction held 5 bases outside the gene matches. This chain's CDR3 is CASSFTGGASYEQYF. For the CDR3, the DNA is TGTGCCAGCAGTTTTACAGGGGGCGCGTCCTACGAGCAGTACTTC.

CDR3 protein: CASSERASAQETQYF. CDR3 DNA sequence: TGTGCCAGCAGCGAGAGGGCTAGCGCACAAGAGACCCAGTACTTC. J is TRBJ2-5 and V is TRBV9; weak D call: TRBD2 (6 bases). The germline gives CDR1 SGDLS, CDR2 YYNGEE. The CDR3 covers 15 residues. Trimming pared 3 bases from V and 2 bases from J, leaving 14 bases between.

This rearrangement joins TRBV7-3 to TRBJ1-1; D is perhaps TRBD1 (6 bases). The CDR3 has 17 residues. Deletions cut 5 bases from V and 4 bases from J, with 23 bases between. Germline V gene sequence: CDR1 SGHTA, CDR2 FQGTGA. The CDR3 DNA reads as TGTGCCAGCAGCCCCGGGGGGGCGGGTACGGGCGCCACTGAAGCTTTCTTT. It encodes CASSPGGAGTGATEAFF.

The chain joins TRBV18 to TRBJ1-5; a weak D match, TRBD1 (5 bases). Trimming removed 6 bases from V and 4 bases from J, with 7 bases in between. Germline CDR1 reads KGHSH; CDR2 reads LQKENI. CDR3 length: 12 amino acids. CDR3 coding DNA: TGTGCCAGCTCCAACAGGAATCAGCCCCAGCATTTT. This gives the protein CASSNRNQPQHF.

The chain joins TRBV28 to TRBJ2-7, with a weak D call TRBD1 (6 bases). V lost 2 bases to trimming and J lost 12 bases, with 11 bases between them. This CDR3 has 11 residues. CDR1 and CDR2 from the germline V gene are MDHEN and SYDVKM. CDR3 in DNA: TGTGCCAGCAGTTTAGGACAGTTCCCGTACTTC. It encodes CASSLGQFPYF.

This chain joins TRBV19 and TRBJ2-1, with D uncertain. CDR3 length equals 13 residues. Looked up from germline, CDR1 is LNHDA and CDR2 is SQIVND (reference sequence). Trimming left V 5 bases short and J 5 bases short, with 10 bases between. The CDR3 nucleotides are TGTGCCAGTAGTCCTGATCGGGACAATGAGCAGTTCTTC. Encoded protein: CASSPDRDNEQFF.

The CDR3 DNA is TGTGCCAGCAGCTTAGAGGGGACCGGGGAGCTGTTTTTT. Translated, it gives CASSLEGTGELFF. The rearrangement links TRBV7-6 to TRBJ2-2, with D perhaps matching TRBD1 (5 bases). The germline V gene has CDR1 SGHVS and CDR2 FNYEAQ. This CDR3 region has 13 residues. V was clipped by 1 base and J by 5 bases, with 5 bases between them. Full variable domain (missing parts from reference TRBV7-6 and TRBJ2-2): GAGVSQSPRYKVTKRGQDVALRCDPISGHVSLYWYRQALGQGPEFLTYFNYEAQQDKSGLPNDRFSAERPEGSISTLTIQRTEQRDSAMYRCASSLEGTGELFFGEGSRLTVL.

The V and J genes are TRBV6-5 and TRBJ2-2; D unresolved. Germline V gene data show CDR1 as MNHEY and CDR2 as SVGAGI. Trimming took off 6 bases at V and 0 bases at J, with 5 bases between the two ends. The CDR3 extends over 13 amino acids. The CDR3 reads CASRTTNTGELFF. In DNA, the CDR3 is TGTGCCAGCAGAACCACGAACACCGGGGAGCTGTTTTTT.